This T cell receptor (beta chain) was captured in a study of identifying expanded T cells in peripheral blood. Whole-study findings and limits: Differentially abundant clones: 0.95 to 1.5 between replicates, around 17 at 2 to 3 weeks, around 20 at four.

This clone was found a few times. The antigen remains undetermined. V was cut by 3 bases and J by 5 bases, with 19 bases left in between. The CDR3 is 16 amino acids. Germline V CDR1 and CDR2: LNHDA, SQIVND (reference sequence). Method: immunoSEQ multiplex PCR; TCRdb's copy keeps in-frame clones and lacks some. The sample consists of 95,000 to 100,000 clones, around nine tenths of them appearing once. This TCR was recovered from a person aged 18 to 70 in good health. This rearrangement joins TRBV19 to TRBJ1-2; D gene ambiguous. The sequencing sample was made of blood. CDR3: CASSIYLDPSIYGYTF. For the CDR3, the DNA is TGTGCCAGTAGTATCTACCTCGACCCGTCCATATATGGCTACACCTTC.